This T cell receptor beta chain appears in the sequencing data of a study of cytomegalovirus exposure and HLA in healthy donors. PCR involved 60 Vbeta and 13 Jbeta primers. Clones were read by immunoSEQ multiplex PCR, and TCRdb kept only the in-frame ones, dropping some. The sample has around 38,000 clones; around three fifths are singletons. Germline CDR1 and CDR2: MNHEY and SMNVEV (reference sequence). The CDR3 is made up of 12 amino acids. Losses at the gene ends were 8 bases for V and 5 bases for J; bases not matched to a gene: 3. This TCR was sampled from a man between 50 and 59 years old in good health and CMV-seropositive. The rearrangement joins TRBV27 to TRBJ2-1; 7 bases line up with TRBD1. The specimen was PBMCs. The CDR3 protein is CASDRAHNEQFF. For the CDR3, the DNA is TGTGCCAGCGACAGGGCCCACAATGAGCAGTTCTTC.